Following are 28 T cell receptor beta chains from one sample sequenced in a study of blood T cells in healthy people across ages. It was with a sample-barcoded 5' primer and a J-beta primer mix that a second PCR of roughly 6 to 12 cycles was run. One entry per CDR3 protein results from TCRdb running MiXCR on the 5' RACE reads. Here the sample spans some 1,800,000 distinct CDR3 sequences, roughly 43% being singletons. The source material was blood. Receptors originate from a human donor in good health.

The sample holds a few counts of this clonotype. V gene TRBV24-1 combines with J gene TRBJ2-5; 11 bases are shared with TRBD1. Germline values: CDR1 KGHDR, CDR2 SFDVKD. This CDR3 has 20 residues. The junction had 18 bases not matched to a gene; V was cut back by 3 bases and J by 4 bases. The CDR3 reads CATSDKRNIRDRGYRETQYF. In DNA form, the CDR3 reads TGTGCCACCAGTGATAAGAGAAACATCCGGGACAGGGGGTATCGAGAGACCCAGTACTTC.

The rearrangement uses TRBV5-1 and TRBJ1-4; possible D gene TRBD1, 5 bases. The V end was cut by 5 bases, the J end by 2 bases, with 13 bases between. CDR1 is SGHRS and CDR2 is YFSETQ in the germline V gene. This CDR3 has 15 residues. CDR3 sequence reads: CASRTGEYTNEKLFF. In DNA form, the CDR3 reads TGCGCCAGCAGGACGGGGGAATACACTAATGAAAAACTGTTTTTT. The whole variable domain, remainder taken from reference TRBV5-1 and TRBJ1-4, is KAGVTQTPRYLIKTRGQQVTLSCSPISGHRSVSWYQQTPGQGLQFLFEYFSETQRNKGNFPGRFSGRQFSNSRSEMNVSTLELGDSALYLCASRTGEYTNEKLFFGSGTQLSVL.

This chain joins TRBV7-9 and TRBJ1-1; TRBD1 agrees at 7 bases. Germline V lookup: CDR1 SEHNR, CDR2 FQNEAQ (reference sequence). With V trimmed by 9 bases and J by 0 bases, 10 bases remained unmatched. The CDR3 consists of 15 residues. The DNA for the CDR3 is TGTGCCAGTCCCAGCGGGGACAGTCTGAACACTGAAGCTTTCTTT. It yields the protein CASPSGDSLNTEAFF.

This clonotype was seen many times. V gene TRBV28 combines with J gene TRBJ1-2; a possible D gene is TRBD1 (5 bases). The CDR3 runs to 14 residues. Trimming left V 6 bases short and J 4 bases short, with 15 bases between. CDR1 is MDHEN, CDR2 SYDVKM, per germline. In DNA, the CDR3 is TGTGCCAGCAGGGGCCGGGCGAGGGGCTATGGCTACACCTTC. It encodes CASRGRARGYGYTF.

A few counts support this clonotype. This chain links TRBV20-1 with TRBJ1-5; D is possibly TRBD1 (6 bases). Germline CDR1 DFQATT, CDR2 SNEGSKA (reference sequence). The CDR3 has 19 residues. Trimming removed 0 bases from V and 0 bases from J, with 21 bases in between. DNA of the CDR3: TGCAGTGCTAGAGAGCCGGTCGGACAGTTCCTGGATAGCAATCAGCCCCAGCATTTT. This codes for CSAREPVGQFLDSNQPQHF.

J is TRBJ2-1 and V is TRBV9, with 15 bases that match TRBD2. Trimming cost V 0 bases and J 7 bases; bases outside gene matches: 11. This CDR3 region has 19 residues. Germline CDR1 and CDR2: SGDLS and YYNGEE. CDR3 DNA sequence: TGTGCCAGCAGCGTAGCGGGACTAGCGGGGGGCCGCCCTTCAAATGAGCAGTTCTTC. Residues: CASSVAGLAGGRPSNEQFF.

The rearrangement joins TRBV18 to TRBJ2-3, with 7 bases that match TRBD1. J lost 5 bases, V lost 3 bases, and 8 bases had no gene match. The germline V gene encodes CDR1 KGHSH and CDR2 LQKENI. This CDR3 has 15 amino acids. Written as DNA, the CDR3 is TGTGCCAGCTCACCGACCGGACAGGAGCAAGATACGCAGTATTTT. It codes for CASSPTGQEQDTQYF. The whole variable domain, remainder taken from reference TRBV18 and TRBJ2-3, is NAGVMQNPRHLVRRRGQEARLRCSPMKGHSHVYWYRQLPEEGLKFMVYLQKENIIDESGMPKERFSAEFPKEGPSILRIQQVVRGDSAAYFCASSPTGQEQDTQYFGPGTRLTVL.

To note about this clonotype: Relative to the germline gene, one junction end is altered; a read error may explain this. V usage is TRBV7-7 and J usage is TRBJ2-1; D is unclear. The CDR3 has 13 amino acids. Germline loops: CDR1 SSHAT, CDR2 FNYEAQ (reference sequence). The CDR3 bases are TGTGCTAGCAGCCTCAACATCGCGGTTGAGCAGTTCTTC. It translates to CASSLNIAVEQFF. Full variable domain (remainder filled in from reference TRBV7-7 and TRBJ2-1): GAGVSQSPRYKVTKRGQDVTLRCDPISSHATLYWYQQALGQGPEFLTYFNYEAQPDKSGLPSDRFSAERPEGSISTLTIQRTEQRDSAMYRCASSLNIAVEQFFGPGTRLTVL.

This CDR3 is CASSQEAGRINQPQHF. The CDR3 nucleotides read TGTGCCAGCAGCCAAGAGGCGGGCAGAATTAATCAGCCCCAGCATTTT. The V and J genes are TRBV4-2 and TRBJ1-5; D remains ambiguous. V was trimmed by 0 bases and J by 4 bases, leaving 13 bases between them. Germline values: CDR1 LGHNA, CDR2 YNFKEQ. The CDR3 consists of 16 residues.

This chain joins TRBV4-2 and TRBJ2-1; weak D call: TRBD1 (6 bases). V dropped 4 bases and J dropped 12 bases, with 22 bases sitting between them. This CDR3 comprises 15 residues. Germline loops: CDR1 LGHNA, CDR2 YNFKEQ. In DNA, the CDR3 is TGTGCCAGCAGCCCTGGGGGCCTTACAATTGTTGGGCAGTTCTTC. This sequence encodes CASSPGGLTIVGQFF.

The rearrangement links TRBV24-1 to TRBJ1-2; D perhaps matches TRBD1 (6 bases). V lost 5 bases and J 6 bases, leaving 18 bases between the germline ends. Germline CDR1 KGHDR, CDR2 SFDVKD. The CDR3 has 15 residues. CDR3 in amino acids: CATSGRFGRGHGYTF. In DNA, the CDR3 is TGTGCCACCAGTGGAAGGTTTGGCAGGGGCCATGGCTACACCTTC.

The chain links TRBV12-3 or TRBV12-4 to TRBJ1-2; 7 positions agree with TRBD1. This CDR3 has 15 residues. Trimming at V came to 4 bases and at J to 4 bases, leaving 9 bases not matched to a gene. The CDR3 DNA is TGTGCCAGCAGTTCACCCGCTGAGGGGGCCTATGGCTACACCTTC. Its translation is CASSSPAEGAYGYTF.

This clonotype was counted a few times. The chain has TRBV4-1 and TRBJ2-1, with TRBD2 matching over 9 bases. CDR1 is MGHRA, CDR2 YSYEKL, per germline. V dropped 1 base and J dropped 9; count of bases not matched to a gene: 19. The length of the CDR3 is 19 residues. The DNA for the CDR3 is TGCGCCAGCAGCCAAGTCAGTATAAGGCCTAGCGGGAAGAGGGGTGAGCAGTTCTTC. Translated: CASSQVSIRPSGKRGEQFF.

This clonotype occurred a few times. The V gene is TRBV11-2, the J gene TRBJ2-3; 7 positions match TRBD2. Losses at the gene ends were 5 bases for V and 2 bases for J; bases not matched to a gene: 7. The CDR3 is made up of 15 amino acids. CDR1 is SGHAT, CDR2 FQNNGV, per germline. CDR3 in amino acids: CASSTQAGLTDTQYF. CDR3 DNA sequence: TGTGCCAGCAGCACCCAAGCGGGGCTCACAGATACGCAGTATTTT.

This clonotype was seen a few times. The CDR3 loop reads CATSDTRRSDTQYF. The CDR3 nucleotides are TGTGCCACCAGTGACACCCGACGGTCAGATACGCAGTATTTT. The gene calls are TRBV24-1 and TRBJ2-3; no clear D. Germline-derived CDR1 and CDR2 are KGHDR and SFDVKD. The CDR3 is made up of 14 amino acids. V lost 4 bases and J lost 4, with 11 bases in between.

This chain uses TRBV27 with TRBJ2-5, with D possibly TRBD2 on 7 matching bases. Germline loops: CDR1 MNHEY, CDR2 SMNVEV (reference sequence). CDR3 length: 14 amino acids. V was shortened by 4 bases and J by 5 bases, with 14 bases between the two germline ends. In nucleotides, the CDR3 is TGTGCCAGCAGTTACGGGGGGCCCCGGGAGACCCAGTACTTC. Residues: CASSYGGPRETQYF.

The rearrangement joins TRBV29-1 to TRBJ2-1; D not certain. V lost 3 bases, J lost 3 bases, and 18 bases lay in between. This CDR3 has 16 amino acids. Germline CDR1 SQVTM, CDR2 ANQGSEA. In DNA form, the CDR3 reads TGCAGCGTTGAGGGCGTCGGTCCAAGCAACTACAATGAGCAGTTCTTC. It specifies CSVEGVGPSNYNEQFF.

The genes are TRBV29-1 and TRBJ2-5; perhaps D is TRBD1 or TRBD2 (5 bases each). CDR1 and CDR2 (germline): SQVTM, ANQGSEA. The length of the CDR3 is 17 residues. Trimming removed 4 bases from V and 0 bases from J, with 21 bases in between. DNA of the CDR3: TGCAGCGTTGGAGGGGTGGTAACCGGGCCCTACCAAGAGACCCAGTACTTC. This gives the protein CSVGGVVTGPYQETQYF. Using reference TRBV29-1 and TRBJ2-5 for the parts outside the CDR3, the full variable domain is SAVISQKPSRDICQRGTSLTIQCQVDSQVTMMFWYRQQPGQSLTLIATANQGSEATYESGFVIDKFPISRPNLTFSTLTVSNMSPEDSSIYLCSVGGVVTGPYQETQYFGPGTRLLVL.

V is TRBV27 and J is TRBJ2-5, with no clear D. The germline V and J ends were trimmed by 0 bases and 4 bases, with 12 bases remaining between them. The CDR3 is 15 amino acids. CDR1 MNHEY and CDR2 SMNVEV come from the germline V gene (reference sequence). The CDR3 DNA follows: TGTGCCAGCAGTTTATCGAACGGACGGAGAGAGACCCAGTACTTC. Residues: CASSLSNGRRETQYF.

This clonotype showed up just a few times. V usage is TRBV27 and J usage is TRBJ2-1, with 12 bases matching TRBD1. The CDR3 totals 15 residues. Germline trimming cut 5 bases from V and 8 bases from J; bases unmatched to any gene: 7. From germline, CDR1 is MNHEY and CDR2 SMNVEV (reference sequence). CDR3 protein: CASSGPGTGGHEQFF. The CDR3 DNA follows: TGTGCCAGCAGTGGCCCCGGGACAGGGGGCCATGAGCAGTTCTTC.

This chain links TRBV6-5 with TRBJ2-3; D not certain. The V and J ends lost 6 bases and 2 bases respectively, with 12 bases between them. Germline V gene sequence: CDR1 MNHEY, CDR2 SVGAGI. This CDR3 has 14 residues. In nucleotides, the CDR3 is TGTGCCAGCAGCCGAGTTTCCTACACAGATACGCAGTATTTT. Protein sequence: CASSRVSYTDTQYF.

The DNA of the CDR3 is TGTGCCAGCAGACCCAACGTCCAGGGAAAGTATGGCTACACCTTC. This sequence encodes CASRPNVQGKYGYTF. The genes are TRBV6-2 or TRBV6-3 and TRBJ1-2; a possible D gene is TRBD1 (5 bases). Germline V CDR1 and CDR2: MNHEY, SVGEGT. The CDR3 is 15 residues long. Trimming stripped 6 bases from V and 5 bases from J, with 19 bases between.

Of note for this clonotype: A read error may be the cause here, since a much bigger clone is one base away. The chain is built from TRBV7-6 and TRBJ2-6; D might be TRBD2 (6 bases). Looked up from germline, CDR1 is SGHVS and CDR2 is FNYEAQ. CDR3 length: 17 amino acids. CDR3 in DNA: TGTGCCAGCAGCCAAGGGACGGGGGTCTCTGGGGCCAACGCCCTGACTTTC. This gives the protein CASSQGTGVSGANALTF.

J is TRBJ2-1 and V is TRBV12-3 or TRBV12-4; 8 positions agree with TRBD1. With V trimmed by 6 bases and J by 1 base, 5 bases remained unmatched. This CDR3 region has 15 residues. CDR3 sequence reads: CASRTRTGSYNEQFF. CDR3 in DNA: TGTGCCAGCAGGACTCGGACAGGGTCCTACAATGAGCAGTTCTTC.

This clonotype occurred a few times. The chain combines TRBV4-3 with TRBJ1-5; the D gene is possibly TRBD1 (5 bases). The CDR3 length is 15 residues. Germline V gene lookup returns CDR1 LGHNA and CDR2 YSLEER. Trimming removed 0 bases at V and 3 bases at J, with 9 bases between. As DNA, the CDR3 is TGCGCCAGCAGCCAAGATTCGACAGCCAATCAGCCCCAGCATTTT. This codes for CASSQDSTANQPQHF.

This sequence joins TRBV29-1 and TRBJ1-2; the match to TRBD1 covers 7 bases. The ends lost 6 bases at V and 8 bases at J; junction bases unmatched: 9. The length of the CDR3 is 12 residues. CDR1 is SQVTM, CDR2 ANQGSEA, per germline. Written as DNA, the CDR3 is TGCAGCGTAGCGGGACAGCACCTAGGCTACACCTTC. It codes for CSVAGQHLGYTF.

Only one count was recorded for this clonotype. Compared with germline, one end of the junction differs, possibly owing to a read error. The CDR3 loop reads CASSQDEGGLNEKRFF. The CDR3 DNA reads TGTGCCAGCAGCCAAGATGAGGGAGGTCTTAATGAAAAACGGTTTTTT. The V gene is TRBV3-1, the J gene TRBJ1-4; D remains unclear. Germline CDR1 LGHDT, CDR2 YNNKEL (reference sequence). The length of the CDR3 is 16 residues.

The chain employs TRBV6-2 or TRBV6-3 and TRBJ2-3, with D possibly called TRBD1 or TRBD2 (5 bases each). CDR1 and CDR2 (germline): MNHEY, SVGEGT. This CDR3 comprises 19 residues. V lost 5 bases and J lost 0, with 24 bases in between. The CDR3 region is CASSPPRDHLRFSTDTQYF. CDR3 DNA: TGTGCCAGCAGTCCCCCCCGGGACCACTTGAGATTCAGCACAGATACGCAGTATTTT.